This TCR beta chain was retrieved from a study of blood T cells in healthy people across ages. V dropped 5 bases and J dropped 4 bases, with 14 bases sitting between them. This CDR3 contains 14 residues. CDR1 and CDR2 (germline): MGHRA, YSYEKL. There are a few counts of this clonotype. A J-beta primer mix and a sample-barcoded 5' primer were used in a second PCR of about 7 to 11 cycles. Each cDNA molecule was tagged by a template-switch adaptor with 12 random nucleotides. Each CDR3 protein gets one entry after TCRdb re-called the 5' RACE reads with MiXCR. The sample has nearly 800,000 distinct CDR3 sequences, roughly 25% seen once. This sample was also put to use in a study of T cells of mothers and their children.

The TCR originated in a boy younger than 18 in good health. Sample: blood. The rearrangement uses TRBV4-1 and TRBJ1-1, with D possibly being TRBD1 (6 bases). Here the CDR3 DNA reads TGCGCCAGCAGCGACAGAGGGGGACCCACTGAAGCTTTCTTT. As protein: CASSDRGGPTEAFF.